This TCR beta chain stems from a study of neoadjuvant anti-PD-1 for oral cavity cancer. Study as a whole: Nivolumab at 3 mg/kg was mostly given biweekly, three to four doses, pre-surgery.

The CDR3 extends over 16 amino acids. J was trimmed by 3 bases and V by 3 bases; bases with no gene match: 4. CDR1 and CDR2 from the germline V gene are SGDLS and YYNGEE. Survey sequencing of tumors mostly used roughly 4.8 ug DNA, two replicates. The assay was immunoSEQ multiplex PCR, and TCRdb's table has in-frame clones only and misses some. The sample lists approximately 7,100 clones, around 53% seen once, with roughly 10% in the top ten. Points from the study as a whole: Larger post-treatment preexisting tumor clones tracked with greater tumor shrinkage.

Turning to this clone: No antigen is known for it.

The starting material was tumor tissue, obtained before nivolumab (anti-PD-1) treatment. This TCR came from a person aged 40 to 85 with oral cavity squamous cell carcinoma. The V and J genes are TRBV9 and TRBJ2-3, with TRBD2 matching over 13 bases. CDR3 protein: CASSALAGGGTDTQYF. The CDR3, as DNA: TGTGCCAGCAGCGCACTAGCGGGAGGGGGGACAGATACGCAGTATTTT.